The source of this T cell receptor (beta chain) is a study of T cell responses to AZD1222 COVID-19 vaccine. CDR1 and CDR2 from the germline V gene are KGHSH and LQKENI. Trimming took 3 bases from V and 4 from J, leaving 16 bases between them. CDR3 length equals 16 residues. Clones were read by immunoSEQ multiplex PCR, and TCRdb kept only the in-frame ones, dropping some. Among roughly 200,000 clones listed, over 85% were seen once. Concerning this clone itself: The antigen is undetermined.

Findings of the study overall: Baseline serostatus was positive in only a handful of AZD1222 recipients. Mostly white British, mostly female donors; authors suggested clonal diversity may be underestimated. When two AZD1222 doses had been given, Spike-specific TCR breadth and depth rose. Spike regions recognized by vaccine-associated CD4 TCRs spanned the protein, led by 160-218 and 743-854.

The specimen was peripheral blood, collected 28 days after the second dose of the MenACWY control vaccine. The TCR was taken from an adult who received the MenACWY meningococcal vaccine as a control. The genes are TRBV18 and TRBJ2-1; D assignment may be TRBD1 or TRBD2 (5 bases each). As DNA, the CDR3 is TGTGCCAGCTCACCCCAGGGACCCAAGGGGTACAATGAGCAGTTCTTC. It specifies CASSPQGPKGYNEQFF. Using reference TRBV18 and TRBJ2-1 for the parts outside the CDR3, the full variable domain is NAGVMQNPRHLVRRRGQEARLRCSPMKGHSHVYWYRQLPEEGLKFMVYLQKENIIDESGMPKERFSAEFPKEGPSILRIQQVVRGDSAAYFCASSPQGPKGYNEQFFGPGTRLTVL.